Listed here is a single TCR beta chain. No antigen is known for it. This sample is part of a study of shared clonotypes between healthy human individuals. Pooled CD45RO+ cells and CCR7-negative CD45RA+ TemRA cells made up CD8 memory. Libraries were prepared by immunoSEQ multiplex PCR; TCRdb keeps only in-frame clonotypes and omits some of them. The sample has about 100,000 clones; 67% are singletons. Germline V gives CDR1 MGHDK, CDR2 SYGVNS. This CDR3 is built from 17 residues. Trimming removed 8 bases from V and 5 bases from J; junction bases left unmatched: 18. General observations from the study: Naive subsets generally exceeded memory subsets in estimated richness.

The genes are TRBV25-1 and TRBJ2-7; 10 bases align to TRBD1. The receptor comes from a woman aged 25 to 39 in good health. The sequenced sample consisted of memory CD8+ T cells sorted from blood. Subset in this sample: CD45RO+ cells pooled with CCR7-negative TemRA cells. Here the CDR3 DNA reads TGTGCCAGCTCCCGGCCTACCTCGACAGGGGGCGTGGACGAGCAGTACTTC. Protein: CASSRPTSTGGVDEQYF.